Following are 6 T cell receptor beta chains from one sample sequenced in a study of T cell responses to AZD1222 COVID-19 vaccine. The table came from immunoSEQ multiplex PCR; TCRdb's copy has only in-frame clones and leaves some out. The sample lists about 94,000 clones; roughly 85% were seen once. Sequencing was performed on peripheral blood, taken 28 days after the second AZD1222 dose. These receptors all come from an adult who received the AZD1222 COVID-19 vaccine.

CDR3 bases: TGTGCCACCAGTGATTCCGGACAGATTGAAGCTTTCTTT. Protein: CATSDSGQIEAFF. The chain links TRBV24-1 to TRBJ1-1, with D perhaps TRBD1 (6 bases). The CDR3 is 13 amino acids. Germline V gene sequence: CDR1 KGHDR, CDR2 SFDVKD. The V end was cut by 2 bases, the J end by 7 bases, with 10 bases between.

The J gene is TRBJ2-1, the V gene TRBV2; perhaps TRBD1 as D (6 bases). Germline V gene lookup returns CDR1 SNHLY and CDR2 FYNNEI. This CDR3 is 15 amino acids long. Trimming left V 2 bases short and J 2 bases short, with 10 bases between. In nucleotides, the CDR3 is TGTGCCAGCAGTGAAACGACAGGAACCTACAATGAGCAGTTCTTC. This codes for CASSETTGTYNEQFF.

The CDR3 DNA reads as TGCGCCAGCAGCTTTGGACAGAACACTGAAGCTTTCTTT. It yields the protein CASSFGQNTEAFF. The rearrangement joins TRBV5-1 to TRBJ1-1; a possible D gene is TRBD1 (5 bases). The V and J ends lost 2 bases and 1 base respectively, with 6 bases between them. The germline gives CDR1 SGHRS, CDR2 YFSETQ. The CDR3 consists of 13 residues.

The chain joins TRBV30 to TRBJ1-2, with no clear D. Germline lookup yields CDR1 GTSNPN and CDR2 SVGIG (reference sequence). V shed 0 bases and J shed 7 bases, with 12 bases lying between them. There are 13 residues in the CDR3. CDR3: CAWSVKERGGYTF. The CDR3 DNA reads TGTGCCTGGAGTGTAAAAGAACGCGGTGGCTACACCTTC.

This sequence joins TRBV9 and TRBJ2-5; 9 nucleotides match TRBD2. CDR3 size: 17 residues. The junction had 13 bases not matched to a gene; V was cut back by 3 bases and J by 4 bases. Germline CDR1 and CDR2: SGDLS and YYNGEE. DNA of the CDR3: TGTGCCAGCAGCGGCGGCCAGACTAGCGGCTTGGGAGAGACCCAGTACTTC. This codes for CASSGGQTSGLGETQYF. The variable domain in full, with the rest retrieved from reference TRBV9 and TRBJ2-5, is DSGVTQTPKHLITATGQRVTLRCSPRSGDLSVYWYQQSLDQGLQFLIQYYNGEERAKGNILERFSAQQFPDLHSELNLSSLELGDSALYFCASSGGQTSGLGETQYFGPGTRLLVL.

The chain has TRBV5-1 and TRBJ2-5; no firm D call. CDR1 and CDR2 from the germline V gene are SGHRS and YFSETQ. The CDR3 totals 12 residues. V shed 2 bases and J shed 4 bases, with 6 bases lying between them. The CDR3 here is CASSFKPETQYF. The CDR3 DNA sequence: TGCGCCAGCAGCTTCAAACCAGAGACCCAGTACTTC.